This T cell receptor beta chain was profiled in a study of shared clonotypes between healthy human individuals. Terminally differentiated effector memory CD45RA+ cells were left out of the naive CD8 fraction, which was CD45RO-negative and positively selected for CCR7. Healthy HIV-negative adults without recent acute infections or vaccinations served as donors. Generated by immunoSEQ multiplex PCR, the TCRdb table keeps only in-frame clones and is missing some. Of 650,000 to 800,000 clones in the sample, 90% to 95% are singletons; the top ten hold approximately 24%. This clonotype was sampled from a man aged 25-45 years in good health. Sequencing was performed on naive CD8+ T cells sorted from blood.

The CDR3 region has the DNA TGTGCCAGCAGTTTGATAGCGGGCTCGGACCGAGACGAGCAGTACTTC. It encodes CASSLIAGSDRDEQYF. This chain uses TRBV27 with TRBJ2-7, with 7 bases lining up with TRBD2. The germline V gene has CDR1 MNHEY and CDR2 SMNVEV (reference sequence). Germline trimming cut 3 bases from V and 5 bases from J; bases unmatched to any gene: 13. The CDR3 consists of 16 residues.